The clone carrying this T cell receptor (beta chain) was detected only once. The antigen remains unidentified. Trimming removed 4 bases at V and 2 bases at J, with 11 bases between. The germline V gene encodes CDR1 SGHDT and CDR2 YYEEEE. The CDR3 sequence is 14 residues long. These data belong to a study of cytomegalovirus exposure and HLA in healthy donors. Findings of the study overall: Relative to equally common others, HLA-associated TCR beta chains showed greater clonal expansion in a later analysis. Cytomegalovirus association was assigned to more than 150 TCR beta chains. Later analysis showed most CMV-associated TCR beta chains appearing HLA-restricted. Cytomegalovirus status was reportedly diagnosed by the classifier with high specificity and sensitivity.

60 Vbeta and 13 Jbeta primers were used in PCR. This table comes from immunoSEQ multiplex PCR, and its TCRdb copy is limited to in-frame clones, with some not included. The table has about 150,000 clones, 70% to 80% seen once. Sequencing was performed on PBMCs. The origin of this receptor is a man aged 30 to 45 in good health and CMV-seropositive. V usage is TRBV5-6 and J usage is TRBJ2-3; maybe TRBD1 (6 bases). The CDR3, as DNA: TGTGCCAGCAGCCCCAGGGGTCTCACAGATACGCAGTATTTT. Its translation is CASSPRGLTDTQYF.